The rows below give T cell receptor beta chains drawn from one sample of a study of T cell responses to AZD1222 COVID-19 vaccine. Clones were sequenced by immunoSEQ multiplex PCR, and TCRdb holds only the in-frame ones, with some missing. The top ten hold 4.2% of the sample, which has roughly 120,000 clones, roughly 90% seen once. The sequenced sample was peripheral blood, obtained on day 0 of AZD1222 vaccination. The receptor set was obtained from an adult in good health. CDR3s include the opening cysteine and the closing phenylalanine or tryptophan. Each record gives: V gene, J gene, D gene, CDR3 protein. D genes are given only for firm matches.

TRBV27	TRBJ1-2	.	CASTSIGGVGGYTF
TRBV24-1	TRBJ1-2	.	CATSESGFLYGYTF
TRBV2	TRBJ1-5	TRBD1	CASSTGTGGANQPQHF
TRBV28	TRBJ2-7	.	CASMGAQDLNRYEQYF
TRBV7-2	TRBJ2-7	TRBD2	CASSSTTSGTYEQYF
TRBV12-3/TRBV12-4	TRBJ1-4	.	CASSWDGGEKLFF
TRBV28	TRBJ1-2	.	CASSLLRRTYGYTF
TRBV18	TRBJ2-1	TRBD2	CASSESGGYNEQFF
TRBV28	TRBJ1-1	.	CASTTPIWGQDTEAFF
TRBV28	TRBJ2-7	TRBD2	CASLSGGHYEQYF
TRBV19	TRBJ1-5	TRBD1	CASNLGTGRWQPQHF
TRBV27	TRBJ1-2	.	CASSPTQVNYGYTF
TRBV21-1	TRBJ1-2	.	CASSKSSGFPNYGYTF
TRBV10-3	TRBJ1-4	.	CAISEQGEKLFF
TRBV28	TRBJ2-3	TRBD2	CASVTIAGGGYTQYF
TRBV7-2	TRBJ1-2	.	CASSFSGGVYGYTF
TRBV11-2	TRBJ1-2	TRBD1	CASSLGTDTNYGYTF
TRBV18	TRBJ1-6	.	CASSLVPQGRSSYNSPLHF
TRBV19	TRBJ2-5	.	CASSIRGLETQYF
TRBV19	TRBJ2-2	.	CASSLTGELFF
TRBV4-1	TRBJ2-1	.	CASSRNFDTGLYNEQFF
TRBV6-2/TRBV6-3	TRBJ2-7	.	CASSYSFGSTGFGYEQYF
TRBV19	TRBJ1-6	.	CASRGQSSYNSPLHF
TRBV10-3	TRBJ1-5	TRBD1	CAISLDRGSNQPQHF
TRBV10-2	TRBJ1-1	.	CASKSDIEAFF
TRBV19	TRBJ2-1	TRBD2	CASGGLAANNEQFF
TRBV5-1	TRBJ2-1	TRBD2	CASSIRTSGGAEQFF
TRBV7-2	TRBJ1-3	.	CASRPPGSGNTIYF
TRBV5-1	TRBJ1-2	TRBD1	CASSIMGQKDGYTF
TRBV11-2	TRBJ1-4	.	CASTLGEKLFF
TRBV5-1	TRBJ1-4	.	CASSFGVNEKLFF
TRBV7-3	TRBJ1-2	.	CASSLQGNYGYTF
TRBV7-3	TRBJ2-3	.	CASSQGKADTQYF
TRBV9	TRBJ1-5	.	CASSALPDNQPQHF
TRBV28	TRBJ2-7	.	CASTAAVPPYEQYF
TRBV9	TRBJ2-2	TRBD2	CASSRLAGNTGELFF
TRBV28	TRBJ2-4	.	CASDGRGRPVKNIQYF
TRBV6-5	TRBJ1-1	.	CASSYRLEQNTEAFF
TRBV10-2	TRBJ2-3	TRBD2	CASSLRGGTDTQYF
TRBV7-6	TRBJ2-7	TRBD2	CASSLIGTSSYEQYF
TRBV9	TRBJ2-1	TRBD2	CASSVVAGGFYNEQFF
TRBV5-5	TRBJ2-1	TRBD1	CASSFFPGQGNNEQFF
TRBV6-1	TRBJ1-4	.	CASSDRVAEKLFF
TRBV9	TRBJ1-1	.	CASSSLKGGSEAFF
TRBV29-1	TRBJ1-5	.	CSVSQGSNQPQHF
TRBV2	TRBJ2-1	TRBD2	CASRAGGLDESSYNEQFF
TRBV11-3	TRBJ2-3	.	CASSLGTQHSTDTQYF
TRBV11-3	TRBJ2-1	.	CASSPPRGEILAWEQFF
TRBV24-1	TRBJ2-7	TRBD2	CATSDTPSTSGFEQYF
TRBV6-5	TRBJ1-4	.	CASKEWEGPNEKLFF
TRBV4-3	TRBJ2-3	TRBD2	CASSQDLGGSTDTQYF
TRBV5-4	TRBJ1-3	.	CASSFGGARPYSGNTIYF
TRBV7-3	TRBJ1-1	.	CASSQRSTALNTEAFF